The clone carrying this T cell receptor beta chain was seen just once. Clones were sequenced by immunoSEQ multiplex PCR, and TCRdb holds only the in-frame ones, with some missing. Of about 100,000 clones in the sample, around 84% were seen once. This CDR3 has 10 residues. Trimming took off 7 bases at V and 6 bases at J, with 6 bases between the two ends. CDR1 and CDR2 (germline): SNHLY, FYNNEI. These data originate in a study of T cell responses to AZD1222 COVID-19 vaccine. Sequencing was performed on peripheral blood, taken on day 0 of AZD1222 vaccination. This TCR came from an adult in good health. The chain joins TRBV2 to TRBJ1-1; D gene uncertain. The CDR3 sequence: CASTGPEAFF. DNA for the CDR3: TGTGCCAGCACGGGCCCTGAAGCTTTCTTT.